The rows below give T cell receptor beta chains drawn from one sample of a study of blood T cell repertoires in COVID-19. The method was immunoSEQ multiplex PCR; TCRdb's version includes in-frame clones alone and lacks a portion of them. The table has about 130,000 clones, roughly three quarters seen once. Specimen: peripheral blood. The receptors come from an elderly man with acute or convalescent COVID-19. CDR3s include the opening cysteine and the closing phenylalanine or tryptophan. Fields, in order: clone size, J gene, V gene, D gene, CDR3 protein, CDR3 DNA. D genes are given only for firm matches. Clone size is given for some rows only: seen once, a few or many times, or a class if the clone is expanded.

clone size: NA; J gene: TRBJ2-2; V gene: TRBV11-2; D gene: NA; CDR3 protein: CASSSALRAIWLSGELFF; CDR3 DNA: TGTGCCAGCAGCTCCGCCCTACGTGCCATTTGGTTGTCCGGGGAGCTGTTTTTT
clone size: NA; J gene: TRBJ1-1; V gene: TRBV18; D gene: NA; CDR3 protein: CASSPRNQGSTEAFF; CDR3 DNA: TGTGCCAGCTCACCACGTAATCAGGGAAGCACTGAAGCTTTCTTT
clone size: NA; J gene: TRBJ2-7; V gene: TRBV29-1; D gene: NA; CDR3 protein: CSVSEVQGYEQYF; CDR3 DNA: TGCAGCGTTTCCGAGGTTCAAGGCTACGAGCAGTACTTC
clone size: NA; J gene: TRBJ2-5; V gene: TRBV29-1; D gene: TRBD1; CDR3 protein: CSVPKRGLQETQYF; CDR3 DNA: TGCAGCGTACCTAAGAGGGGGCTCCAAGAGACCCAGTACTTC
clone size: NA; J gene: TRBJ1-2; V gene: TRBV13; D gene: NA; CDR3 protein: CASSLGTANYGYTF; CDR3 DNA: TGTGCCAGCAGCTTAGGGACAGCTAACTATGGCTACACCTTC
clone size: NA; J gene: TRBJ1-3; V gene: TRBV9; D gene: NA; CDR3 protein: CASSVAEGVWGNTIYF; CDR3 DNA: TGTGCCAGCAGCGTGGCAGAAGGGGTGTGGGGAAACACCATATATTTT
clone size: NA; J gene: TRBJ1-1; V gene: TRBV2; D gene: TRBD1; CDR3 protein: CASRAQGRHTEAFF; CDR3 DNA: TGTGCCAGCAGAGCACAGGGGCGACACACTGAAGCTTTCTTT
clone size: NA; J gene: TRBJ1-3; V gene: TRBV25-1; D gene: NA; CDR3 protein: CASSDLSRGNTIYF; CDR3 DNA: TGTGCCAGCAGTGACTTATCGAGAGGAAACACCATATATTTT
clone size: NA; J gene: TRBJ2-1; V gene: TRBV4-2; D gene: NA; CDR3 protein: CASSQDQATSPDYNEQFF; CDR3 DNA: TGTGCCAGCAGCCAAGATCAAGCTACTAGCCCGGACTACAATGAGCAGTTCTTC
clone size: NA; J gene: TRBJ2-1; V gene: TRBV7-2; D gene: TRBD1; CDR3 protein: CASSLGAGGYLNEQFF; CDR3 DNA: TGTGCCAGCAGCTTAGGAGCAGGGGGCTATTTAAATGAGCAGTTCTTC
clone size: few; J gene: TRBJ1-1; V gene: TRBV27; D gene: TRBD1; CDR3 protein: CAMNQQGANTEAFF; CDR3 DNA: TGTGCCATGAACCAACAGGGGGCGAACACTGAAGCTTTCTTT
clone size: few; J gene: TRBJ2-1; V gene: TRBV5-1; D gene: NA; CDR3 protein: CASIGGDNNYNEQFF; CDR3 DNA: TGCGCCAGCATTGGGGGGGACAACAACTACAATGAGCAGTTCTTC
clone size: NA; J gene: TRBJ2-5; V gene: TRBV14; D gene: TRBD2; CDR3 protein: CASSSSGGTWETQYF; CDR3 DNA: TGTGCCAGCAGCTCTAGCGGGGGGACGTGGGAGACCCAGTACTTC
clone size: NA; J gene: TRBJ2-3; V gene: TRBV5-4; D gene: NA; CDR3 protein: CASSLDRGYTQYF; CDR3 DNA: TGTGCCAGCAGCTTGGATCGGGGTTATACGCAGTATTTT
clone size: NA; J gene: TRBJ1-2; V gene: TRBV7-2; D gene: TRBD1; CDR3 protein: CASSSRGGQGPGYTF; CDR3 DNA: TGTGCCAGCAGCTCCCGGGGGGGACAGGGTCCCGGCTACACCTTC